A selection of T cell receptor beta chains follows, all from one sample in a study of T cell responses to AZD1222 COVID-19 vaccine. Measured with immunoSEQ multiplex PCR; TCRdb has only the in-frame clones, and not every one. The repertoire consists of some 200,000 clones, with 90% to 95% occurring once and the leading ten covering around 3.6%. The source material was peripheral blood, sampled 28 days after the second AZD1222 dose. The receptors stem from an adult who received the AZD1222 COVID-19 vaccine. Both conserved end residues are trimmed from each CDR3. The D gene is left open where the match is weak.

len,v_gene,d_gene,CDR3aa
15,TRBV5-1,TRBD2,ASRSGTSGIIHNEQF
14,TRBV5-1,.,ASSSLLSGSSYEQY
11,TRBV30,.,AWSDSVNTEAF
12,TRBV9,TRBD1,ASSVVDRAAEAF
11,TRBV12-3/TRBV12-4,TRBD1,ASTRQGVGPQH
14,TRBV27,.,ASRLRPTGNTGELF
12,TRBV10-3,.,AISGRETNTEAF
11,TRBV28,.,ASSFLITGSYT
11,TRBV24-1,.,ATRGTGTDTQY
13,TRBV6-5,.,ASSYDGGLPREQY
10,TRBV7-2,.,ASSPDITEAF
10,TRBV7-3,.,ASSVNTGELF
14,TRBV27,TRBD2,ASSMGLAESPETQY
13,TRBV28,.,ASSPWGIRDGGYT
12,TRBV2,TRBD2,ASSDQREVDTQY
11,TRBV3-1/TRBV3-2,TRBD1,ASSHLDRVGQF
13,TRBV14,.,ASSQGRGRRTEAF
13,TRBV6-5,TRBD2,ASSYGIGRAYEQY
9,TRBV20-1,.,SARVGHTQY
14,TRBV7-8,.,ASSTRGRDGGNIQY